This T cell receptor (beta chain) was sequenced in a study of blood T cell repertoires in COVID-19. Overall study context: The origin of the acute and convalescent COVID-19 samples was the United States, Italy and Spain. PBMCs, B-cell-depleted T cells, or T cells were the source of the cDNA or gDNA that made up the material.

Per the authors' pipeline: Estimation of nucleated cell counts relied on the amplification of reference gene primers. The data were produced by immunoSEQ multiplex PCR, yet TCRdb's version contains in-frame clones alone and is incomplete. The V and J calls and clone size are taken from that table; D and trimming were inferred from the DNA. Seen here are 110,000 to 150,000 clones, roughly 82% observed once, and the top ten hold approximately 14%. The V gene lost 1 base and the J gene lost 0 bases, with 11 bases spanning the gap. Germline V gives CDR1 SGHRS, CDR2 YFSETQ. CDR3 size: 15 residues. The TCR was taken from a man aged 80 or over with acute or convalescent COVID-19. The sequenced sample was peripheral blood. This rearrangement joins TRBV5-1 to TRBJ2-7; no clear D gene. The CDR3 nucleotides are TGCGCCAGCAGCTTGTCGGGTATATTCTCCTACGAGCAGTACTTC. It yields the protein CASSLSGIFSYEQYF.